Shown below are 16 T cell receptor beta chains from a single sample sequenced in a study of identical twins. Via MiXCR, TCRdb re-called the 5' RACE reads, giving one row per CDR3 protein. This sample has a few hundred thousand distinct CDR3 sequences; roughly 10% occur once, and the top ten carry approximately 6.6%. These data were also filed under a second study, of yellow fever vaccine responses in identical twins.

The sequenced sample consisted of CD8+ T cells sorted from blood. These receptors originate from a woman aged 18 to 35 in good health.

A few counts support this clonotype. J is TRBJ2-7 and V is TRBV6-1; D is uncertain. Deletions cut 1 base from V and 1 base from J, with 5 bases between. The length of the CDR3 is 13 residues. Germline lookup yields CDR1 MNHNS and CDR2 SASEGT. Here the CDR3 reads CASSEGRSYEQYF. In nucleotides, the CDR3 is TGTGCCAGCAGTGAAGGACGGTCCTACGAGCAGTACTTC.

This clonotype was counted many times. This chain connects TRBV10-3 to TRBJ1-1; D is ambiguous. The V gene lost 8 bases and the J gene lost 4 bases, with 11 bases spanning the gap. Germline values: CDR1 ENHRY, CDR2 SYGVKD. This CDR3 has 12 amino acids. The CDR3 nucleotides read TGTGCCATCTCGAGTGGCGGCACTGAAGCTTTCTTT. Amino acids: CAISSGGTEAFF.

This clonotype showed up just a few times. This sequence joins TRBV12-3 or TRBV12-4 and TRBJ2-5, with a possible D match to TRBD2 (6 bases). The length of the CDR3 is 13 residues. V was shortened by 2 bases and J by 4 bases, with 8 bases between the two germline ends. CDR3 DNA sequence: TGTGCCAGCAGTTTAATGCGGGGAGAGACCCAGTACTTC. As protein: CASSLMRGETQYF.

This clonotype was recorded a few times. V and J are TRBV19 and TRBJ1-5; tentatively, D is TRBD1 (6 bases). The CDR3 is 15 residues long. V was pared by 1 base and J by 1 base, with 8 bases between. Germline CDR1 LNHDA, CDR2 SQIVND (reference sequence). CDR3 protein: CASSIGTASNQPQHF. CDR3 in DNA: TGTGCCAGTAGTATAGGGACAGCAAGCAATCAGCCCCAGCATTTT. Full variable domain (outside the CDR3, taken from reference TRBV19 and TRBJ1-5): DGGITQSPKYLFRKEGQNVTLSCEQNLNHDAMYWYRQDPGQGLRLIYYSQIVNDFQKGDIAEGYSVSREKKESFPLTVTSAQKNPTAFYLCASSIGTASNQPQHFGDGTRLSIL.

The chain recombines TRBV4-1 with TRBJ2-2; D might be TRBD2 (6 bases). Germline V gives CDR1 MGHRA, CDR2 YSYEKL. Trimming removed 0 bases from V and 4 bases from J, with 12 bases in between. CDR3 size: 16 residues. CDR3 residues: CASSQEGEDITGELFF. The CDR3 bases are TGCGCCAGCAGCCAAGAAGGGGAGGATATCACCGGGGAGCTGTTTTTT.

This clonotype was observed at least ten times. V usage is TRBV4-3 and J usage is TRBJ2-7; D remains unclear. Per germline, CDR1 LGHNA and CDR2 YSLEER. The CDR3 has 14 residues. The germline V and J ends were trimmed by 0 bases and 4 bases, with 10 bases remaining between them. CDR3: CASSQDGLEYEQYF. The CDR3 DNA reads TGCGCCAGCAGCCAAGATGGGTTAGAGTACGAGCAGTACTTC.

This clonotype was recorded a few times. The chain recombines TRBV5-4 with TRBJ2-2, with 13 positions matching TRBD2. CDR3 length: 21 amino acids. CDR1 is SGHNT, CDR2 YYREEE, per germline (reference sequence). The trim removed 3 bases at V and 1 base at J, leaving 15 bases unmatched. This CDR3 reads CASSYSRGTSGELVNTGELFF. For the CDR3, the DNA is TGTGCCAGCAGCTATAGCCGGGGGACTAGCGGGGAGTTAGTGAACACCGGGGAGCTGTTTTTT.

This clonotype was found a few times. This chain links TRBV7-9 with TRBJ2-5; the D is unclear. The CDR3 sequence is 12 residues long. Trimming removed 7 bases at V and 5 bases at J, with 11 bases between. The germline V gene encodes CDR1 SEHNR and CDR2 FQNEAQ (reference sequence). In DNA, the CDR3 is TGTGCCAGCACCTCCTTACCCGAGACCCAGTACTTC. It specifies CASTSLPETQYF.

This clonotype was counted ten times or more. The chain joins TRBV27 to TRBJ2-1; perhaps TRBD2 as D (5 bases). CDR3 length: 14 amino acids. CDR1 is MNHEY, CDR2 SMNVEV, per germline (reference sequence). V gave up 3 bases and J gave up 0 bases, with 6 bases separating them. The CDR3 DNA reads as TGTGCCAGCAGTTTTGGGAGCTCCTACAATGAGCAGTTCTTC. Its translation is CASSFGSSYNEQFF.

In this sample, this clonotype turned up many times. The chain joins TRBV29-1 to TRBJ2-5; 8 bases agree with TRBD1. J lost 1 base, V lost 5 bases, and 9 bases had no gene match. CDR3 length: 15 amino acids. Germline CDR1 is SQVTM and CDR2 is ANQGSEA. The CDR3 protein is CSVPDRVGPQETQYF. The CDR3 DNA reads TGCAGCGTTCCGGACAGGGTGGGACCCCAAGAGACCCAGTACTTC.

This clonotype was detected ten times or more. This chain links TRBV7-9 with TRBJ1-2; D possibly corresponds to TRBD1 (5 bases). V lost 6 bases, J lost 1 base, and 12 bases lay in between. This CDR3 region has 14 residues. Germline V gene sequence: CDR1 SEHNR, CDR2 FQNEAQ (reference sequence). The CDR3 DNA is TGTGCCAGCAGACGAGACAGTCTTAACTATGGCTACACCTTC. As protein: CASRRDSLNYGYTF.

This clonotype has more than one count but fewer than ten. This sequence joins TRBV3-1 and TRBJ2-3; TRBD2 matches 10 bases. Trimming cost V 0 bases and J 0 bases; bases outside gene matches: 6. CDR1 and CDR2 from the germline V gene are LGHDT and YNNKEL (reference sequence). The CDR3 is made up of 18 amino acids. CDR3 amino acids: CASSQDRLAGASTDTQYF. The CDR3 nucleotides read TGTGCCAGCAGCCAAGATAGGCTAGCGGGGGCCAGCACAGATACGCAGTATTTT.

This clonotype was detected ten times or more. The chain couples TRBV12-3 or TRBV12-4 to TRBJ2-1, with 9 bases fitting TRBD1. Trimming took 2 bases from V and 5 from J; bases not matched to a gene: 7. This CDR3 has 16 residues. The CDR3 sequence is CASSLFGTGLDNEQFF. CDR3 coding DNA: TGTGCCAGCAGTTTATTCGGGACAGGGTTGGACAATGAGCAGTTCTTC.

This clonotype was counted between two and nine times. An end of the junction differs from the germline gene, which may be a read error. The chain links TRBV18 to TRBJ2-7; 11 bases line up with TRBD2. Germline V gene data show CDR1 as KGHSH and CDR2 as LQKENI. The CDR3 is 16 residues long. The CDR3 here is CASSPWASGGTTGSTF. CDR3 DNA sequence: TGTGCCAGCTCACCATGGGCTAGCGGGGGGACGACCGGTTCGACGTTC. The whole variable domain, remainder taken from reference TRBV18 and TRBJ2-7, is NAGVMQNPRHLVRRRGQEARLRCSPMKGHSHVYWYRQLPEEGLKFMVYLQKENIIDESGMPKERFSAEFPKEGPSILRIQQVVRGDSAAYFCASSPWASGGTTGSTFGPGTRLTVT.

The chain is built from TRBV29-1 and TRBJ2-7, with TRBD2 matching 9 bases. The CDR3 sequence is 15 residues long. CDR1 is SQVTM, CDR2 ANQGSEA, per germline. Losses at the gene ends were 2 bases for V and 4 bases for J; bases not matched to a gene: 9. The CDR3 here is CSVEIAGLASYEQYF. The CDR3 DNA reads TGCAGCGTTGAAATCGCGGGACTAGCTTCTTACGAGCAGTACTTC.

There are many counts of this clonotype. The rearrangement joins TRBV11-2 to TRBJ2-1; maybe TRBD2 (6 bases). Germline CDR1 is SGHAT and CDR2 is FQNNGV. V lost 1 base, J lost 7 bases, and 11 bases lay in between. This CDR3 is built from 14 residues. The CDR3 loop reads CASSLGRRGNEQFF. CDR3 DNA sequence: TGTGCCAGCAGCTTAGGGAGGCGGGGTAATGAGCAGTTCTTC.